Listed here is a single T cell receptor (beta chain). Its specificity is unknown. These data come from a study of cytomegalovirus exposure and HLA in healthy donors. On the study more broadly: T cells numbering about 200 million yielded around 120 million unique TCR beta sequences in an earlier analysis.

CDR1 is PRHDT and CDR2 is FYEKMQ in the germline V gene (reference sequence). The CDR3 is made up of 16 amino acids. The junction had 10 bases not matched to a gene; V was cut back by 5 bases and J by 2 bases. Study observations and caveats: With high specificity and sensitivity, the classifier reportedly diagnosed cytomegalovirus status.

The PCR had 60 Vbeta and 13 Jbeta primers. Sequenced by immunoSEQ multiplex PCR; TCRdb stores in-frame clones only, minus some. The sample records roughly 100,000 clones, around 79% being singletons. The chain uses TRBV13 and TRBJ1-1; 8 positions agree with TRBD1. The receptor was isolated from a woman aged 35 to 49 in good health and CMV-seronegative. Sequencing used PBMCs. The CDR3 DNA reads TGTGCCAGCAGCCTGTGGACAGGGCCAACTAACACTGAAGCTTTCTTT. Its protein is CASSLWTGPTNTEAFF.